This T cell receptor beta chain was documented in a study of beta chain features in type 1 diabetes. This clone came up a few times. One heparinised draw, averaging roughly 110 mL, was taken per donor. What was sequenced were expressed TCRB transcripts, since all of the isolated RNA had been reverse transcribed. The method was immunoSEQ multiplex PCR; TCRdb's version includes in-frame clones alone and lacks a portion of them. There are under 400,000 clones in the sample; about 14% occur only once, and over 5.5% lies in the top ten. The CDR3 sequence is 17 residues long. V was shortened by 4 bases and J by 2 bases, with 18 bases between the two germline ends. Germline-derived CDR1 and CDR2 are SNHLY and FYNNEI.

Material for sequencing was central memory CD4+ T cells from blood. The V and J genes are TRBV2 and TRBJ1-5; the D gene is possibly TRBD1 (6 bases). The sequence derives from a man in his thirties or forties in good health. The CDR3 loop reads CASSGRGATFGNQPQHF. The CDR3 nucleotides are TGTGCCAGCAGTGGACGGGGGGCTACTTTTGGCAATCAGCCCCAGCATTTT.